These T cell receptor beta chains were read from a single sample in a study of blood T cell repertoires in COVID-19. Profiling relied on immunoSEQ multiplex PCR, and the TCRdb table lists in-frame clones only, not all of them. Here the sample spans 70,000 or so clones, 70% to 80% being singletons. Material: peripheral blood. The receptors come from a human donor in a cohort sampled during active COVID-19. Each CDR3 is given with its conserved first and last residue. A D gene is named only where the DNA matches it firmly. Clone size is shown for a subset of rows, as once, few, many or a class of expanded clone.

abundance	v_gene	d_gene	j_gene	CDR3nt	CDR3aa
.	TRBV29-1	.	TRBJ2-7	TGCAGCGTCCTCGCTCCGGGAGAAGGGCAGTACTTC	CSVLAPGEGQYF
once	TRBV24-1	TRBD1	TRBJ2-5	TGTGCCACCAGTGATCCCCCTGACAGGGGACACCAAGAGACCCAGTACTTC	CATSDPPDRGHQETQYF
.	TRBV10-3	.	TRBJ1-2	TGTGCCATCAGTGAGGGAGGTCTACCGACTAATAACTATGGCTACACCTTC	CAISEGGLPTNNYGYTF
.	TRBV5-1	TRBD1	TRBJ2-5	TGCGCCAGCAGCCCGGGACAGGGAGGAGAGACCCAGTACTTC	CASSPGQGGETQYF
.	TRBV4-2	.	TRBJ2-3	TGTGCCAGCAGCCAAGATAGTCAGGGGAGTAAAGATACGCAGTATTTT	CASSQDSQGSKDTQYF
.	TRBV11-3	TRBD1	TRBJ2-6	TGTGCCAGCAGCGGTGACAGGGCTGGGGCCAACGTCCTGACTTTC	CASSGDRAGANVLTF
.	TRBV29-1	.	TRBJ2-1	TGCAGCGCACGACAGTCAGTTGAGCAGTTCTTC	CSARQSVEQFF
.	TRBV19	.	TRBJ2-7	TGTGCCAGTAGTGGGAGCGGGCCCTACGAGCAGTACTTC	CASSGSGPYEQYF
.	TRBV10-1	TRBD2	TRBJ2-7	TGCGCCAGCAGAGAGGCCAGACGGGAGGACGAGCAGTACTTC	CASREARREDEQYF
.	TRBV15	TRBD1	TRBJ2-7	TGTGCCACCAGCCGGACAGGTTACGAGCAGTACTTC	CATSRTGYEQYF
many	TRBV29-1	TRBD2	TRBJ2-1	TGCAGCGTTGGGACTAGCAGGTACAATGAGCAGTTCTTC	CSVGTSRYNEQFF